This T cell receptor (beta chain) was profiled in a study of blood T cell repertoires in COVID-19. This CDR3 has 17 residues. Germline CDR1 is ENHRY and CDR2 is SYGVKD. J was trimmed by 4 bases and V by 1 base; bases with no gene match: 12. Sequencing used immunoSEQ multiplex PCR; TCRdb keeps in-frame clones, though not all of them. The sample holds 110,000 to 150,000 clones, about nine tenths seen once. The origin of this receptor is a man aged 50 to 60 who had recovered from COVID-19. Sequenced input: PBMCs or T cells enriched from blood (not recorded which). The J gene is TRBJ1-1, the V gene TRBV10-3; 7 bases map to TRBD1. CDR3 residues: CAISEFRDSDPGTEAFF. Written as DNA, the CDR3 is TGTGCCATCAGTGAGTTCCGGGACAGTGACCCCGGCACTGAAGCTTTCTTT.